These T cell receptor beta chains were read from a single sample in a study of post-analysis software for immune sequencing data. One entry per CDR3 protein, called by TCRdb with MiXCR from the PCR reads. This sample has 750,000 to 950,000 distinct CDR3 sequences, with about 53% found just once. The sample was blood. All receptors come from a girl aged 5 to 17 with multiple sclerosis. The CDR3 runs from the conserved cysteine through the conserved F or W. The order of the fields is D gene, clone size, J gene, V gene, CDR3 protein, CDR3 DNA. A D gene is named only where the DNA matches it firmly. Size is omitted from some rows. Given values are once, few, many or a class for expanded clones.

>-|-|TRBJ2-7|TRBV19
CASSRTGRDHEQYF
TGTGCCAGTAGTAGGACGGGAAGGGATCACGAGCAGTACTTC
>TRBD1|-|TRBJ2-5|TRBV6-1
CASSESIPHGTGWWETQYF
TGTGCCAGCAGTGAATCTATCCCTCACGGGACAGGGTGGTGGGAGACCCAGTACTTC
>TRBD1|-|TRBJ2-7|TRBV20-1
CSARTGQGYEQYF
TGCAGTGCTAGGACCGGACAGGGCTACGAGCAGTACTTC
>TRBD2|-|TRBJ2-7|TRBV20-1
CSATTAGTSGGLSYEQYF
TGCAGTGCTACCACAGCCGGGACTAGCGGGGGCCTCTCCTACGAGCAGTACTTC
>TRBD2|-|TRBJ2-1|TRBV7-6
CASSSPRGSGSLSYNEQFF
TGTGCCAGCAGCTCACCTCGGGGTAGCGGGAGTTTGTCCTACAATGAGCAGTTCTTC
>TRBD1|-|TRBJ1-4|TRBV12-5
CASGTGQTHEKLFF
TGTGCTAGTGGTACGGGACAGACTCATGAAAAACTGTTTTTT
>TRBD1|-|TRBJ1-2|TRBV7-9
CASSPGQWGYTF
TGTGCCAGCAGCCCGGGACAGTGGGGCTACACCTTC
>-|-|TRBJ2-4|TRBV27
CASSLLGTKYF
TGTGCCAGCAGTTTATTGGGCACGAAGTACTTC
>-|-|TRBJ2-7|TRBV28
CASSFSVEETYEQYF
TGTGCCAGCAGTTTCTCTGTGGAGGAAACCTACGAGCAGTACTTC
>TRBD1|-|TRBJ2-5|TRBV5-1
CASRDGQGVQETQYF
TGCGCCAGCAGGGACGGACAGGGTGTACAAGAGACCCAGTACTTC
>TRBD2|-|TRBJ2-1|TRBV7-8
CASSLLGRGEQFF
TGTGCCAGCAGCCTCCTCGGGAGGGGTGAGCAGTTCTTC
>TRBD2|-|TRBJ2-1|TRBV24-1
CATSDRTSGSYYNEQFF
TGTGCCACCAGTGACCGCACTAGCGGGAGTTACTACAATGAGCAGTTCTTC
>-|-|TRBJ2-7|TRBV2
CASSDKYEQYF
TGTGCCAGCAGTGATAAGTACGAGCAGTACTTC
>-|few|TRBJ2-7|TRBV10-3
CAIILPGVSEQYF
TGTGCCATCATACTCCCAGGCGTTTCCGAGCAGTACTTC
>-|-|TRBJ2-1|TRBV10-2
CASREGSTSYNEQFF
TGCGCCAGCAGGGAGGGCTCCACCTCCTACAATGAGCAGTTCTTC
>-|-|TRBJ2-3|TRBV5-1
CASRGPDTQYF
TGCGCCAGCAGGGGGCCAGATACGCAGTATTTT
>-|-|TRBJ2-1|TRBV12-3/TRBV12-4
CASSPTRRRNNEQFF
TGTGCCAGCAGCCCGACACGGCGGCGGAACAATGAGCAGTTCTTC
>-|-|TRBJ2-3|TRBV7-9
CASSIPDTQYF
TGTGCCAGCAGCATTCCAGATACGCAGTATTTT
>TRBD2|few|TRBJ2-7|TRBV5-1
CASSLNWGGGEQYF
TGCGCCAGCAGCTTGAATTGGGGCGGGGGCGAGCAGTACTTC
>TRBD1|-|TRBJ2-3|TRBV10-3
CAISTPGQGTDTQYF
TGTGCCATCAGTACACCGGGACAGGGTACAGATACGCAGTATTTT
>TRBD1|-|TRBJ2-3|TRBV5-1
CASSWDRPTDTQYF
TGCGCCAGCAGCTGGGACAGGCCCACAGATACGCAGTATTTT
>TRBD1|few|TRBJ1-2|TRBV29-1
CSVLGTEHRYTF
TGCAGCGTCCTCGGGACAGAGCACCGCTACACCTTC
>-|few|TRBJ1-2|TRBV20-1
CSARGQSPNYGYTF
TGCAGTGCTAGAGGACAGTCCCCTAACTATGGCTACACCTTC
>-|-|TRBJ1-1|TRBV15
CATSGPMNTEAFF
TGTGCCACCAGCGGGCCGATGAACACTGAAGCTTTCTTT
>-|-|TRBJ2-7|TRBV5-1
CASSFIGLNNEQYF
TGCGCCAGCAGCTTTATCGGGTTGAATAACGAGCAGTACTTC
>TRBD1|-|TRBJ2-3|TRBV29-1
CSVLTGGSDTQYF
TGCAGCGTTTTGACAGGGGGCTCAGATACGCAGTATTTT
>TRBD1|-|TRBJ2-2|TRBV12-3/TRBV12-4
CASSFNEDPGQANTGELFF
TGTGCCAGCAGTTTTAACGAAGATCCGGGACAGGCGAACACCGGGGAGCTGTTTTTT
>TRBD1|few|TRBJ2-3|TRBV5-6
CASSFDRGGTDTQYF
TGTGCCAGCAGTTTTGACAGGGGCGGCACAGATACGCAGTATTTT
>-|-|TRBJ2-1|TRBV15
CATSRGLRDEQFF
TGTGCCACCAGCAGAGGGTTGAGGGATGAGCAGTTCTTC
>-|-|TRBJ2-7|TRBV2
CATSTDFSSYEQYF
TGTGCCACCTCTACGGACTTCAGCTCCTACGAGCAGTACTTC
>TRBD2|-|TRBJ2-4|TRBV4-1
CASSTGGGAKNIQYF
TGCGCCAGCAGCACGGGGGGAGGAGCCAAAAACATTCAGTACTTC
>-|few|TRBJ2-1|TRBV29-1
CSVGRSSYNEQFF
TGCAGCGTTGGGCGAAGCTCCTACAATGAGCAGTTCTTC
>TRBD2|-|TRBJ2-1|TRBV7-9
CASSLPSGGSYNEQFF
TGTGCCAGCAGCTTACCAAGCGGGGGCTCCTACAATGAGCAGTTCTTC
>-|few|TRBJ1-1|TRBV27
CASRYANTEAFF
TGTGCCAGCAGGTATGCGAACACTGAAGCTTTCTTT
>TRBD1|few|TRBJ2-3|TRBV15
CATSRLGDRDPDTQYF
TGTGCCACCAGCAGACTTGGGGACAGGGACCCAGATACGCAGTATTTT
>TRBD2|-|TRBJ2-1|TRBV6-5
CASSQGLAGGWFF
TGTGCCAGCAGCCAAGGACTAGCGGGGGGATGGTTCTTC
>-|few|TRBJ2-1|TRBV7-9
CASSLEGLRFF
TGTGCCAGCAGCTTAGAGGGACTTCGGTTCTTC
>-|-|TRBJ2-5|TRBV6-6
CASSPITKMTQYF
TGTGCCAGCAGTCCCATTACCAAGATGACCCAGTACTTC
>TRBD2|-|TRBJ2-1|TRBV29-1
CSAPSGGHLYNEQFF
TGCAGCGCTCCTAGCGGGGGGCACCTCTACAATGAGCAGTTCTTC
>-|few|TRBJ2-3|TRBV7-2
CASSPNLDTQYF
TGTGCCAGCAGCCCTAACTTAGATACGCAGTATTTT
>-|-|TRBJ1-2|TRBV6-5
CTSSLLDPAVGYTF
TGTACCAGCAGCCTACTGGACCCTGCTGTTGGCTACACCTTC
>-|-|TRBJ2-7|TRBV4-1
CASSQGGMRYEQYF
TGCGCCAGCAGCCAAGGGGGGATGCGCTACGAGCAGTACTTC